The rows below give T cell receptor beta chains drawn from one sample of a study of CD8 T cells in Susac syndrome. TCRdb redid the calling of the immunoSEQ multiplex PCR reads with MiXCR, one entry per CDR3 protein. The sample has approximately 130,000 distinct CDR3 sequences, 85% to 95% seen once; the top ten hold 0.095% to 0.1%. The specimen was CD4+ T cells from PBMCs. Every receptor here comes from a human donor in good health. Each CDR3 is given with its conserved first and last residue. The D gene is left open where the match is weak. Clone size, where shown, is once, few, many, or a class for clones that have expanded.

D gene,J gene,clone size,V gene,CDR3 protein,CDR3 DNA
TRBD2,TRBJ2-7,.,TRBV20-1,CSAPGGAGEQYF,TGCAGTGCACCGGGAGGAGCGGGCGAGCAGTACTTC
.,TRBJ1-2,.,TRBV30,CAWSPGWGLGYTF,TGTGCCTGGAGCCCCGGATGGGGCCTAGGCTACACCTTC
.,TRBJ1-1,.,TRBV20-1,CSAPGTLRMNTEAFF,TGCAGTGCTCCCGGGACCCTACGAATGAACACTGAAGCTTTCTTT
.,TRBJ2-5,.,TRBV18,CASSPPGETQYF,TGTGCCAGCTCACCACCGGGGGAGACCCAGTACTTC
TRBD1,TRBJ2-5,.,TRBV20-1,CSARVGGRETQYF,TGCAGTGCTAGGGTAGGGGGCCGAGAGACCCAGTACTTC
TRBD2,TRBJ2-1,.,TRBV5-1,CASSQKMDGGYNEQFF,TGCGCCAGCAGCCAAAAAATGGACGGGGGGTACAATGAGCAGTTCTTC
.,TRBJ2-1,.,TRBV29-1,CSVEKYEGNEQFF,TGCAGCGTTGAAAAATATGAGGGCAATGAGCAGTTCTTC
TRBD2,TRBJ2-2,.,TRBV5-1,CASSPSGGSTGELFF,TGCGCCAGCAGCCCGTCGGGGGGGAGCACCGGGGAGCTGTTTTTT
TRBD2,TRBJ2-1,.,TRBV3-1,CASSDFIRTSGPYNEQFF,TGTGCCAGCAGCGATTTCATTCGGACTAGCGGTCCTTACAATGAGCAGTTCTTC
.,TRBJ1-1,.,TRBV20-1,CSALLRDQNTEAFF,TGCAGTGCTCTCCTCCGGGACCAGAACACTGAAGCTTTCTTT
.,TRBJ2-1,.,TRBV19,CASSKQGIEQFF,TGTGCCAGTAGTAAACAGGGTATTGAGCAGTTCTTC
TRBD2,TRBJ2-2,.,TRBV20-1,CSASLAGGTGELFF,TGCAGTGCTAGCTTAGCGGGAGGCACCGGGGAGCTGTTTTTT
.,TRBJ1-1,.,TRBV30,CAWSVMVVTNTEAFF,TGTGCCTGGAGTGTTATGGTCGTGACGAACACTGAAGCTTTCTTT
TRBD1,TRBJ2-5,.,TRBV5-1,CASSAQGGFRETQYF,TGCGCCAGCAGCGCACAGGGGGGTTTCAGAGAGACCCAGTACTTC
.,TRBJ2-6,once,TRBV6-5,CASKIVTGGANVLTF,TGTGCCAGCAAGATCGTGACGGGTGGGGCCAACGTCCTGACTTTC
TRBD1,TRBJ2-7,.,TRBV19,CASGSGQAYEQYF,TGTGCCAGTGGATCGGGACAGGCCTACGAGCAGTACTTC
TRBD1,TRBJ2-2,.,TRBV2,CACTPGTANTGELFF,TGTGCCTGCACCCCCGGGACAGCTAACACCGGGGAGCTGTTTTTT
.,TRBJ1-1,.,TRBV7-9,CASSHDSLEAFF,TGTGCCAGCAGCCACGACAGCCTTGAAGCTTTCTTT
TRBD2,TRBJ2-5,once,TRBV4-2,CASSFSGGVGETQYF,TGTGCCAGCAGCTTTAGCGGGGGGGTAGGAGAGACCCAGTACTTC
TRBD2,TRBJ2-1,.,TRBV9,CASSVALGTSDDEQFF,TGTGCCAGCAGCGTAGCACTCGGGACTAGCGACGATGAGCAGTTCTTC
.,TRBJ1-5,.,TRBV2,CASNYGTDWEQPQHF,TGTGCCAGCAACTATGGGACGGACTGGGAGCAGCCCCAGCATTTT
TRBD2,TRBJ2-7,.,TRBV20-1,CSAPTSGSHEQYF,TGCAGTGCGCCGACTAGCGGGAGCCACGAGCAGTACTTC
TRBD2,TRBJ2-7,.,TRBV2,CASSAGTTLYEQYF,TGTGCCAGCAGCGCCGGGACTACCCTTTACGAGCAGTACTTC
TRBD2,TRBJ2-3,.,TRBV20-1,CSARSLAGAKDTQYF,TGCAGTGCTAGAAGCCTAGCGGGAGCTAAAGATACGCAGTATTTT
.,TRBJ2-1,.,TRBV3-1,CASSFLNREEQFF,TGTGCCAGCAGCTTCCTTAACAGGGAAGAGCAGTTCTTC
TRBD2,TRBJ2-2,.,TRBV6-2/TRBV6-3,CASSGLAVGPGELFF,TGTGCCAGCAGCGGACTAGCGGTAGGCCCCGGGGAGCTGTTTTTT
.,TRBJ2-2,.,TRBV2,CASSDQGVVNTGELFF,TGTGCCAGCAGTGACCAGGGCGTGGTAAACACCGGGGAGCTGTTTTTT
.,TRBJ1-6,.,TRBV6-5,CASSNGLINSPLHF,TGTGCCAGCAGCAACGGGCTGATTAATTCACCCCTCCACTTT
.,TRBJ2-7,.,TRBV3-1,CASSQGLVDYYEQYF,TGTGCCAGCAGCCAAGGGTTGGTAGACTACTACGAGCAGTACTTC
TRBD2,TRBJ2-3,.,TRBV4-1,CASHPGLAGGMVDTQYF,TGCGCCAGCCACCCGGGACTAGCGGGAGGTATGGTAGATACGCAGTATTTT
.,TRBJ2-1,.,TRBV30,CAWSVLELQQFF,TGTGCCTGGAGTGTACTCGAGTTGCAGCAGTTCTTC
TRBD2,TRBJ2-7,once,TRBV6-5,CASSRTLPGGGERYF,TGTGCCAGCAGTAGGACACTCCCGGGGGGAGGCGAGCGGTACTTC
.,TRBJ1-2,.,TRBV7-2,CASSLSHDLNYGYTF,TGTGCCAGCAGCTTAAGTCATGACCTAAACTATGGCTACACCTTC
TRBD2,TRBJ2-5,.,TRBV20-1,CSASLSGARTQYF,TGCAGTGCTAGTTTAAGCGGGGCACGGACCCAGTACTTC
.,TRBJ2-5,once,TRBV7-8,CASTPPKEGETQYF,TGTGCCAGCACCCCACCCAAGGAGGGCGAGACCCAGTACTTC
TRBD2,TRBJ2-1,.,TRBV11-1,CASSPHWTSGRAGSYNEQFF,TGTGCCAGCAGCCCACACTGGACTAGCGGGAGGGCGGGCTCCTACAATGAGCAGTTCTTC
TRBD1,TRBJ2-7,.,TRBV27,CASSLSGTGGSYEQYF,TGTGCCAGCAGTTTATCGGGGACAGGGGGTTCCTACGAGCAGTACTTC
.,TRBJ2-1,.,TRBV29-1,CSVWRVSHEQFF,TGCAGCGTTTGGAGGGTTTCCCATGAGCAGTTCTTC
.,TRBJ2-1,once,TRBV6-6,CASRPTYNEQFF,TGTGCCAGCAGGCCGACCTACAATGAGCAGTTCTTC
.,TRBJ1-6,.,TRBV30,CAWAKGGVLAPSPLHF,TGTGCCTGGGCTAAAGGTGGGGTCCTCGCGCCTTCACCCCTCCACTTT
.,TRBJ2-5,once,TRBV12-3/TRBV12-4,CASSLRGILRGTQYF,TGTGCCAGCAGTTTAAGAGGGATTCTGCGCGGGACCCAGTACTTC
.,TRBJ2-2,.,TRBV20-1,CSAVELGDPNTGELFF,TGCAGTGCCGTAGAGTTAGGAGATCCGAACACCGGGGAGCTGTTTTTT
.,TRBJ1-5,few,TRBV4-2,CASSQGGNQPQHF,TGTGCCAGCAGCCAAGGTGGAAATCAGCCCCAGCATTTT
.,TRBJ2-4,.,TRBV7-9,CASSLVPYNIQYF,TGTGCCAGCAGCTTAGTACCCTACAACATTCAGTACTTC
TRBD1,TRBJ1-2,.,TRBV6-5,CASSGQGEYYGYTF,TGTGCCAGCAGTGGTCAGGGGGAATACTATGGCTACACCTTC
TRBD2,TRBJ2-1,.,TRBV7-2,CASSLTSGREQFF,TGTGCCAGCAGCTTGACTAGCGGGAGGGAGCAGTTCTTC
TRBD2,TRBJ2-1,once,TRBV7-3,CASSPLGGLAGVGRQFF,TGTGCCAGCAGCCCTCTCGGTGGGCTAGCGGGAGTGGGTAGGCAGTTCTTC
TRBD2,TRBJ2-7,.,TRBV6-4,CASSVEGGPLSSYEQYF,TGTGCCAGCAGTGTTGAGGGAGGGCCCCTGAGCTCCTACGAGCAGTACTTC
.,TRBJ2-2,.,TRBV12-3/TRBV12-4,CASSFLGELFF,TGTGCCAGCAGTTTTCTCGGGGAGCTGTTTTTT
TRBD1,TRBJ2-3,.,TRBV5-6,CASSSPGQGTDTQYF,TGTGCCAGCAGCTCACCGGGACAGGGAACAGATACGCAGTATTTT
.,TRBJ1-5,.,TRBV7-9,CASSAKNQPQHF,TGTGCCAGCAGCGCAAAGAATCAGCCCCAGCATTTT
TRBD2,TRBJ2-7,.,TRBV2,CASSASGGTVTYEQYF,TGTGCCAGCAGTGCCAGCGGGGGGACTGTTACCTACGAGCAGTACTTC
TRBD2,TRBJ2-1,.,TRBV4-3,CASSPLVAGAYNEQFF,TGCGCCAGCAGCCCCTTGGTAGCGGGAGCCTACAATGAGCAGTTCTTC